The 29 T cell receptor beta chains below were found in one sample sequenced in a study of cytomegalovirus exposure and HLA in healthy donors. The PCR had 60 Vbeta and 13 Jbeta primers. TCRdb's table, derived via immunoSEQ multiplex PCR, lists solely in-frame clones and lacks some. The sample spans 100,000 to 150,000 clones; the ten largest clones claim under 3.5%. The sample consisted of PBMCs. The receptors were gathered from a man in his thirties or forties in good health and CMV-seronegative.

The chain links TRBV29-1 to TRBJ2-3; 10 nucleotides agree with TRBD2. This CDR3 region has 14 residues. CDR1 and CDR2 from the germline V gene are SQVTM and ANQGSEA. V was clipped by 2 bases and J by 5 bases; unmatched bases: 4. The CDR3 DNA reads TGCAGCGTTGAAAGCGGGAGGGCCCGAGATACGCAGTATTTT. Its protein is CSVESGRARDTQYF.

The chain uses TRBV18 and TRBJ2-7; 12 nucleotides align to TRBD1. The V segment lost 2 bases and the J segment 3 bases; nucleotides outside the gene matches: 11. The CDR3 length is 18 residues. Germline values: CDR1 KGHSH, CDR2 LQKENI. The CDR3 sequence: CASSPEAIGTGGSYEQYF. The CDR3 DNA follows: TGTGCCAGCTCACCAGAAGCTATCGGGACAGGGGGCAGCTACGAGCAGTACTTC.

This chain connects TRBV5-8 to TRBJ1-5, with 12 bases identical to TRBD1. J lost 6 bases, V lost 3 bases, and 4 bases had no gene match. CDR3 length: 15 residues. Germline CDR1 and CDR2: SGHTS and YDEGEE. In DNA, the CDR3 is TGTGCCAGCAGCTATGGGGACAGGGGGCTTCAGCCCCAGCATTTT. Its protein product is CASSYGDRGLQPQHF.

The chain combines TRBV6-5 with TRBJ2-1, with D possibly TRBD1 on 5 matching bases. CDR1 and CDR2 from the germline V gene are MNHEY and SVGAGI. This CDR3 has 13 residues. With 0 bases removed from V and 5 bases from J, the gap between germline ends came to 5 bases. DNA of the CDR3: TGTGCCAGCAGTTACTCGGACAACAATGAGCAGTTCTTC. Its protein product is CASSYSDNNEQFF.

This sequence joins TRBV7-2 and TRBJ2-5; TRBD1 agrees at 12 bases. Germline V lookup: CDR1 SGHTA, CDR2 FQGNSA. J gave up 5 bases and V 0 bases, and 4 bases lay outside the gene matches. The CDR3 extends over 16 amino acids. The CDR3 DNA is TGTGCCAGCAGCTTAGCTGGGACAGGGGGCAGCGAGACCCAGTACTTC. Protein sequence: CASSLAGTGGSETQYF.

The chain couples TRBV2 to TRBJ2-7, with 8 bases aligning to TRBD2. This CDR3 is built from 16 residues. CDR1 is SNHLY, CDR2 FYNNEI, per germline. J gave up 5 bases and V 2 bases, and 11 bases lay outside the gene matches. The CDR3 DNA sequence: TGTGCCAGCAGTGAACCTATAGCGGGAAGGGACGACGAGCAGTACTTC. Amino acid sequence: CASSEPIAGRDDEQYF.

The V gene is TRBV29-1, the J gene TRBJ2-7; TRBD1 agrees at 9 bases. Losses at the gene ends were 5 bases for V and 3 bases for J; bases not matched to a gene: 5. The CDR3 has 13 amino acids. Germline CDR1 and CDR2: SQVTM and ANQGSEA. CDR3 in amino acids: CSVTGGAFYEQYF. In DNA form, the CDR3 reads TGCAGCGTTACAGGGGGCGCGTTCTACGAGCAGTACTTC.

The chain joins TRBV29-1 to TRBJ1-1, with a tentative D call TRBD1 (6 bases). Trimming cost V 2 bases and J 3 bases, with 10 bases left between them. CDR1 is SQVTM and CDR2 is ANQGSEA in the germline V gene. The CDR3 is 13 residues long. The DNA for the CDR3 is TGCAGCGTTGAATTGGGGGCCTACACTGAAGCTTTCTTT. It specifies CSVELGAYTEAFF.

DNA for the CDR3: TGTGCCAGTAGCCCTTCCCTTTCTAGCGCCCGTGAGGATACGCAGTATTTT. Amino acid sequence: CASSPSLSSAREDTQYF. The chain employs TRBV19 and TRBJ2-3, with TRBD2 as a possible D gene (6 bases). Per the germline V gene, CDR1 is LNHDA and CDR2 is SQIVND (reference sequence). This CDR3 has 17 amino acids. V dropped 6 bases and J dropped 6 bases, with 25 bases sitting between them.

The chain recombines TRBV2 with TRBJ1-1; D unclear. The CDR3 has 14 amino acids. V gave up 10 bases and J gave up 4 bases, with 19 bases separating them. Looked up from germline, CDR1 is SNHLY and CDR2 is FYNNEI. CDR3 nucleotide sequence: TGTGCCAACGGACTTGAGGGCGCGGGCACTGAAGCTTTCTTT. It specifies CANGLEGAGTEAFF.

This sequence joins TRBV28 and TRBJ2-3, with TRBD2 matching over 15 bases. The germline CDR1 and CDR2 sequences are MDHEN and SYDVKM. The CDR3 sequence is 17 residues long. V lost 5 bases, J lost 6 bases, and 9 bases stayed unmatched. The CDR3 DNA reads as TGTGCCAGCAGTACTGGACTAGCGGGAGGGCCGTGGGATACGCAGTATTTT. It is translated as CASSTGLAGGPWDTQYF.

This chain's CDR3 is CASSGGAGELFF. In DNA form, the CDR3 reads TGTGCCAGCAGCGGGGGTGCCGGGGAGCTGTTTTTT. V gene TRBV2 combines with J gene TRBJ2-2, with D perhaps matching TRBD2 (6 bases). V lost 6 bases and J lost 6, with 8 bases in between. This CDR3 is built from 12 residues. The germline V gene has CDR1 SNHLY and CDR2 FYNNEI. The entire variable domain, with the rest obtained from reference TRBV2 and TRBJ2-2, is as follows: EPEVTQTPSHQVTQMGQEVILRCVPISNHLYFYWYRQILGQKVEFLVSFYNNEISEKSEIFDDQFSVERPDGSNFTLKIRSTKLEDSAMYFCASSGGAGELFFGEGSRLTVL.

The chain employs TRBV4-2 and TRBJ1-2; possibly TRBD1 for D (5 bases). The CDR3 sequence is 13 residues long. Trimming cost V 3 bases and J 8 bases, with 13 bases left between them. Germline loops: CDR1 LGHNA, CDR2 YNFKEQ. This CDR3 is CASSQTRGGGYTF. The CDR3, as DNA: TGTGCCAGCAGCCAGACTAGGGGTGGAGGCTACACCTTC.

This chain joins TRBV19 and TRBJ1-5; 8 nucleotides agree with TRBD1. The length of the CDR3 is 18 residues. Per the germline V gene, CDR1 is LNHDA and CDR2 is SQIVND (reference sequence). Germline trimming cut 5 bases from V and 0 bases from J; bases unmatched to any gene: 12. CDR3 loop: CASSSDREGLYSNQPQHF. The DNA for the CDR3 is TGTGCCAGTAGTTCGGACAGGGAAGGCCTATATAGCAATCAGCCCCAGCATTTT.

The chain uses TRBV19 and TRBJ1-5, with a tentative D call TRBD1 (6 bases). V was shortened by 6 bases and J by 2 bases, with 11 bases between the two germline ends. Germline CDR1 reads LNHDA; CDR2 reads SQIVND (reference sequence). The CDR3 length is 14 residues. CDR3 region: CASRQGMGNQPQHF. Here the CDR3 DNA reads TGTGCCAGTAGACAGGGTATGGGCAATCAGCCCCAGCATTTT.

The rearrangement joins TRBV5-1 to TRBJ2-7; 7 bases map to TRBD1. V shed 1 base, J shed 2 bases, and the junction held 9 bases outside the gene matches. The CDR3 totals 16 residues. The V gene's germline CDR1 is SGHRS and CDR2 YFSETQ. The CDR3: CASSLSTGADTYEQYF. In nucleotides, the CDR3 is TGCGCCAGCAGCTTGAGCACAGGGGCTGATACCTACGAGCAGTACTTC.

The chain joins TRBV7-9 to TRBJ2-1; TRBD2 aligns across 9 bases. Germline V gene sequence: CDR1 SEHNR, CDR2 FQNEAQ (reference sequence). CDR3 length: 15 residues. V shed 5 bases and J 8 bases; nucleotides not matched to a gene: 10. The DNA of the CDR3 is TGTGCCAGCAGCCCTAGGACTAGCGCAGTCGATGAGCAGTTCTTC. This gives the protein CASSPRTSAVDEQFF. The variable domain in full, completed from reference TRBV7-9 and TRBJ2-1, reads DTGVSQNPRHKITKRGQNVTFRCDPISEHNRLYWYRQTLGQGPEFLTYFQNEAQLEKSRLLSDRFSAERPKGSFSTLEIQRTEQGDSAMYLCASSPRTSAVDEQFFGPGTRLTVL.

The CDR3: CASSQGPAYQFF. For the CDR3, the DNA is TGCGCCAGCAGCCAAGGCCCAGCGTATCAGTTCTTC. The chain uses TRBV4-1 and TRBJ2-1, with unresolved D. The V and J ends lost 1 base and 13 bases respectively, with 11 bases between them. The germline CDR1 and CDR2 sequences are MGHRA and YSYEKL. The CDR3 covers 12 residues.

The J gene is TRBJ2-3, the V gene TRBV4-1; TRBD2 agrees at 8 bases. The germline V gene encodes CDR1 MGHRA and CDR2 YSYEKL. The CDR3 has 14 amino acids. Trimming took 1 base from V and 3 from J; bases not matched to a gene: 0. CDR3 loop: CASSQVAGTDTQYF. The CDR3 DNA sequence: TGCGCCAGCAGCCAAGTAGCGGGAACAGATACGCAGTATTTT.

The chain employs TRBV7-9 and TRBJ2-3; D perhaps matches TRBD2 (6 bases). V was shortened by 5 bases and J by 0 bases, with 24 bases between the two germline ends. This CDR3 contains 19 residues. In germline, CDR1 is SEHNR, CDR2 FQNEAQ (reference sequence). The CDR3 sequence is CASSRTGVGGATSTDTQYF. The CDR3, as DNA: TGTGCCAGCAGCCGTACCGGTGTGGGAGGAGCGACTAGCACAGATACGCAGTATTTT.

V is TRBV27 and J is TRBJ2-2; 9 nucleotides align to TRBD1. The trim removed 8 bases at V and 5 bases at J, leaving 12 bases unmatched. The CDR3 has 16 residues. CDR1 and CDR2 (germline): MNHEY, SMNVEV (reference sequence). The CDR3 sequence: CASGVTWDRVTGELFF. CDR3 in DNA: TGTGCCAGCGGGGTGACTTGGGACAGGGTAACCGGGGAGCTGTTTTTT.

This chain links TRBV28 with TRBJ1-2; D is undetermined. The CDR3 runs to 14 residues. With 4 bases removed from V and 4 bases from J, the gap between germline ends came to 13 bases. CDR1 MDHEN and CDR2 SYDVKM come from the germline V gene. The CDR3 is CASSSLADFYGYTF. For the CDR3, the DNA is TGTGCCAGCAGTTCTCTTGCGGATTTCTATGGCTACACCTTC.

The chain is built from TRBV6-1 and TRBJ2-5; the D gene is possibly TRBD1 (5 bases). Trimming cost V 8 bases and J 3 bases, with 13 bases left between them. CDR3 length equals 13 residues. Germline CDR1 and CDR2: MNHNS and SASEGT. CDR3 amino acids: CASRRVGEETQYF. The CDR3 bases are TGTGCCAGCCGCAGGGTCGGCGAAGAGACCCAGTACTTC.

The chain joins TRBV7-6 to TRBJ1-5; 8 positions match TRBD1. Germline V gene lookup returns CDR1 SGHVS and CDR2 FNYEAQ. V lost 5 bases and J lost 8; bases outside the gene matches: 20. This CDR3 is built from 18 residues. CDR3 region: CASSPRSGQGRAREPQHF. The CDR3 DNA reads as TGTGCCAGCAGCCCCCGCTCAGGACAGGGTCGGGCTCGAGAGCCCCAGCATTTT.

The chain carries TRBV7-7 and TRBJ2-2; 8 positions agree with TRBD1. J lost 1 base, V lost 1 base, and 2 bases had no gene match. The CDR3 is 16 residues long. Germline values: CDR1 SSHAT, CDR2 FNYEAQ (reference sequence). The CDR3 is CASSLVGTGNTGELFF. The DNA of the CDR3 is TGTGCCAGCAGCTTAGTAGGGACAGGGAACACCGGGGAGCTGTTTTTT.

The rearrangement uses TRBV7-6 and TRBJ2-2; D remains unclear. Trimming removed 3 bases at V and 2 bases at J, with 7 bases between. Germline assignment: CDR1 SGHVS and CDR2 FNYEAQ. The CDR3 covers 14 residues. The CDR3 spells CASSFATNTGELFF. The CDR3 bases are TGTGCCAGCAGCTTTGCGACTAACACCGGGGAGCTGTTTTTT.

This chain uses TRBV4-3 with TRBJ2-1; a possible D gene is TRBD2 (6 bases). In germline, CDR1 is LGHNA, CDR2 YSLEER. Trimming pared 0 bases from V and 2 bases from J, leaving 17 bases between. The CDR3 consists of 18 residues. The CDR3 reads CASSQDWREGFTYNEQFF. The CDR3 DNA reads TGCGCCAGCAGCCAAGACTGGCGGGAAGGTTTTACCTACAATGAGCAGTTCTTC.

The V call is TRBV7-2, the J call TRBJ2-3; TRBD1 matches 9 bases. The V gene's germline CDR1 is SGHTA and CDR2 FQGNSA. J gave up 5 bases and V 6 bases, and 6 bases lay outside the gene matches. The length of the CDR3 is 14 residues. The CDR3 DNA is TGTGCCAGCAGTCGGACAGGGGTGGGAGATACGCAGTATTTT. Encoded protein: CASSRTGVGDTQYF.

V and J are TRBV9 and TRBJ2-7, with 8 bases aligning to TRBD2. V was pared by 0 bases and J by 3 bases, with 14 bases of the junction left unmatched. Germline CDR1 and CDR2: SGDLS and YYNGEE. The CDR3 is 18 amino acids. This CDR3 reads CASSVGEGSGKINYEQYF. The DNA of the CDR3 is TGTGCCAGCAGCGTAGGAGAGGGTAGCGGGAAGATCAACTACGAGCAGTACTTC.